This T cell receptor (beta chain) was captured in a study of blood T cell repertoires in COVID-19. Looking at the study overall: Nucleic acid was either cDNA or gDNA, and it came from T cells, B-cell-depleted T cells, or PBMCs.

Per the original methods: Estimation of nucleated cell counts was performed using reference gene primer amplification. The repertoire was sequenced with immunoSEQ multiplex PCR; TCRdb's copy has only in-frame clones and lacks some. Clone size and the V and J calls come from that table; the DNA yielded D and trimming. The sample has around 180,000 clones; about 82% are singletons. This CDR3 region has 15 residues. Germline V gene data show CDR1 as SEHNR and CDR2 as FQNEAQ (reference sequence). The V segment lost 1 base and the J segment 4 bases; nucleotides outside the gene matches: 5. The chain carries TRBV7-9 and TRBJ1-2, with 8 bases matching TRBD1. The sequenced sample consisted of peripheral blood. This sequence originates from an older man with active or convalescent COVID-19. CDR3 bases: TGTGCCAGCAGCTTAGAGGGACAGGAATTCTATGGCTACACCTTC. Its protein is CASSLEGQEFYGYTF.